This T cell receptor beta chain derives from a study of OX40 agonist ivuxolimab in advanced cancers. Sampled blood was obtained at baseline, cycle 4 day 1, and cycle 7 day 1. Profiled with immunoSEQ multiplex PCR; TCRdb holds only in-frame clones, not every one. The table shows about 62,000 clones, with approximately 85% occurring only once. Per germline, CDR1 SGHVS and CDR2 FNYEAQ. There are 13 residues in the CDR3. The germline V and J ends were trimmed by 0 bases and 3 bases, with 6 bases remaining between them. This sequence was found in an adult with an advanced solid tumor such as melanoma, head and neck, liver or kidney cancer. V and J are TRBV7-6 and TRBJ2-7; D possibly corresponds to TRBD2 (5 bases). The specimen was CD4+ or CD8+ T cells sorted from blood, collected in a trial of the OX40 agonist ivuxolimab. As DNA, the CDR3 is TGTGCCAGCAGCTTAGCGGGAGTCTACGAGCAGTACTTC. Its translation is CASSLAGVYEQYF.